This paragraph covers one T cell receptor (beta chain) sequence. Antigen unknown. The CDR3 runs to 16 residues. The germline V gene encodes CDR1 DFQATT and CDR2 SNEGSKA (reference sequence). J lost 0 bases, V lost 0 bases, and 7 bases had no gene match. This specimen belongs to a study of T cell repertoires in cytomegalovirus infection. In the study overall: In public TCR beta signatures, there were indications of both CMV infection and matching HLA type. Whole-study findings and limits: Dominating the ex vivo response were HLA-C-restricted CMV-specific TCR beta clonotypes.

Using its own MiXCR run on the reads, TCRdb lists one record per CDR3 protein. The sample yields 700,000 to 950,000 distinct CDR3 sequences, about 33% seen once. The chain recombines TRBV20-1 with TRBJ1-2; TRBD1 agrees at 7 bases. This receptor was taken from a human donor in good health (CMV status not recorded). Some clones in this sample may be carry-over from other donors' samples. The sequences come from cultured CD8+ T cells from PBMCs, collected from culture after CMV antigen stimulation. CDR3: CSARDRTGLTNYGYTF. The CDR3 DNA reads as TGCAGTGCTAGAGACAGGACAGGCCTAACTAACTATGGCTACACCTTC.